Listed here are 26 T cell receptor beta chains from one sample, sequenced in a study of CD8+ T cells in alopecia areata. The treatment here: oral pan-JAK inhibitor, 5-10 mg twice daily. Once RNA had been extracted, it was reverse transcribed into cDNA to act as the sequencing template. Generated by immunoSEQ multiplex PCR, the TCRdb table keeps only in-frame clones and is missing some. The profile shows around 160,000 clones, around 59% of them singletons. This material consisted of CD4+ T cells sorted from blood, taken at week 24, from a patient treated with tofacitinib. These receptors were obtained from a human donor with alopecia areata.

In this sample, this clone turned up a few times. This chain joins TRBV10-3 and TRBJ2-5; 10 bases fit TRBD2. The V segment lost 4 bases and the J segment 1 base; nucleotides outside the gene matches: 3. CDR1 and CDR2 from the germline V gene are ENHRY and SYGVKD. The CDR3 loop spans 15 amino acids. The CDR3, as DNA: TGTGCCATCAGTGCCAGCGGGGGGGGCCAAGAGACCCAGTACTTC. Its translation: CAISASGGGQETQYF.

Only a few counts were recorded for this clone. CDR3 in amino acids: CASSHTERDTQYF. The CDR3 DNA reads as TGTGCCAGCAGCCACACGGAAAGAGATACGCAGTATTTT. The chain is built from TRBV6-5 and TRBJ2-3; D remains unclear. Germline loops: CDR1 MNHEY, CDR2 SVGAGI. CDR3 size: 13 residues. The V and J ends lost 6 bases and 5 bases respectively, with 12 bases between them.

DNA for the CDR3: TGTGCCAGCAGTTTATTACCCGATGGCTACACCTTC. This sequence encodes CASSLLPDGYTF. V and J are TRBV28 and TRBJ1-2; the D is unclear. V dropped 1 base and J dropped 6 bases, with 6 bases sitting between them. CDR1 is MDHEN and CDR2 is SYDVKM in the germline V gene. This CDR3 comprises 12 residues.

In DNA form, the CDR3 reads TGTGCCAGCAGCCAAGATCCGGGGGCGTTGGGTTCACCCCTCCACTTT. Translating it yields CASSQDPGALGSPLHF. This chain joins TRBV4-2 and TRBJ1-6; D may be TRBD1 (6 bases). The CDR3 is 16 amino acids. Germline lookup yields CDR1 LGHNA and CDR2 YNFKEQ. V lost 0 bases, J lost 9 bases, and 15 bases lay in between.

The genes are TRBV7-2 and TRBJ2-5, with D hard to call. The CDR3 is made up of 11 amino acids. CDR1 SGHTA and CDR2 FQGNSA come from the germline V gene. Trimming pared 2 bases from V and 5 bases from J, leaving 3 bases between. CDR3 nucleotides: TGTGCCAGCAGCTTATGGGAGACCCAGTACTTC. It yields the protein CASSLWETQYF. The variable domain in full, completed from reference TRBV7-2 and TRBJ2-5, reads GAGVSQSPSNKVTEKGKDVELRCDPISGHTALYWYRQSLGQGLEFLIYFQGNSAPDKSGLPSDRFSAERTGGSVSTLTIQRTQQEDSAVYLCASSLWETQYFGPGTRLLVL.

The V gene is TRBV27, the J gene TRBJ1-6; D gene ambiguous. The CDR3 length is 19 residues. Per germline, CDR1 MNHEY and CDR2 SMNVEV (reference sequence). Deletions cut 4 bases from V and 0 bases from J, with 19 bases between. The CDR3 spells CASSSRVLHTSSYNSPLHF. CDR3 sequence (DNA): TGTGCCAGCAGTTCTCGGGTCCTACACACGAGCTCCTATAATTCACCCCTCCACTTT.

V is TRBV5-1 and J is TRBJ2-2, with no clear D. Germline lookup yields CDR1 SGHRS and CDR2 YFSETQ. The CDR3 has 14 residues. Trimming stripped 1 base from V and 2 bases from J, with 6 bases between. CDR3 in DNA: TGCGCCAGCAGCTTGTTCTTTAACACCGGGGAGCTGTTTTTT. Amino acids: CASSLFFNTGELFF.

This chain joins TRBV2 and TRBJ2-1, with 8 bases that match TRBD1. With 2 bases clipped from V and 6 bases from J, the junction kept 6 bases outside the gene matches. The germline V gene has CDR1 SNHLY and CDR2 FYNNEI. The CDR3 has 15 amino acids. This chain's CDR3 is CASSERTGSFNEQFF. The CDR3 region has the DNA TGTGCCAGCAGTGAAAGGACAGGGTCTTTCAATGAGCAGTTCTTC.

J is TRBJ1-2 and V is TRBV29-1; a weak D match, TRBD1 (6 bases). Between the trimmed V and J ends, which lost 4 bases and 7 bases, there was a span of 10 bases. The CDR3 runs 11 residues. Germline values: CDR1 SQVTM, CDR2 ANQGSEA. CDR3 bases: TGCAGCGTTGTCAGGGGAGGTGGCTACACCTTC. Translated: CSVVRGGGYTF.

The J gene is TRBJ1-2, the V gene TRBV10-2; D not resolved. The germline V gene encodes CDR1 WSHSY and CDR2 SAAADI. V gave up 6 bases and J gave up 3 bases, with 11 bases separating them. This CDR3 has 13 amino acids. The DNA of the CDR3 is TGCGCCAGCAGCAGGAACCTTGACTATGGCTACACCTTC. Protein product: CASSRNLDYGYTF.

This clone occurred once. V gene TRBV5-1 combines with J gene TRBJ2-2; possibly TRBD1 for D (5 bases). Germline assignment: CDR1 SGHRS and CDR2 YFSETQ. V lost 3 bases and J 7 bases, leaving 13 bases between the germline ends. The CDR3 loop spans 14 amino acids. The CDR3, as DNA: TGCGCCAGCAGCTCCGGACATAAGGGCGGGGAGCTGTTTTTT. Amino acids: CASSSGHKGGELFF. The full variable domain, rest sourced from reference TRBV5-1 and TRBJ2-2, is KAGVTQTPRYLIKTRGQQVTLSCSPISGHRSVSWYQQTPGQGLQFLFEYFSETQRNKGNFPGRFSGRQFSNSRSEMNVSTLELGDSALYLCASSSGHKGGELFFGEGSRLTVL.

The CDR3 is CASSGLGNEQFF. The CDR3 DNA reads as TGTGCCAGCAGCGGCCTGGGCAATGAGCAGTTCTTC. The chain carries TRBV2 and TRBJ2-1; D is uncertain. V lost 6 bases and J lost 6, with 9 bases in between. The CDR3 sequence is 12 residues long. The germline V gene encodes CDR1 SNHLY and CDR2 FYNNEI.

The chain links TRBV7-2 to TRBJ2-3; D is possibly TRBD2 (5 bases). The germline gives CDR1 SGHTA, CDR2 FQGNSA. Trimming took off 4 bases at V and 6 bases at J, with 11 bases between the two ends. This CDR3 has 13 amino acids. The DNA of the CDR3 is TGTGCCAGCAGCTACTTCGGGGAGGATACGCAGTATTTT. This sequence encodes CASSYFGEDTQYF.

This clone counts as medium-sized. The CDR3 DNA sequence: TGTGCCAGCAGCTACGAGTTTGGTACGCAGTATTTT. This encodes CASSYEFGTQYF. The chain combines TRBV7-6 with TRBJ2-3; D remains ambiguous. Looked up from germline, CDR1 is SGHVS and CDR2 is FNYEAQ. There are 12 residues in the CDR3. With 4 bases removed from V and 8 bases from J, the gap between germline ends came to 10 bases.

This rearrangement joins TRBV30 to TRBJ2-5; weak D call: TRBD2 (6 bases). The CDR3 has 12 amino acids. V was trimmed by 3 bases and J by 7 bases, leaving 12 bases between them. Germline lookup yields CDR1 GTSNPN and CDR2 SVGIG (reference sequence). Here the CDR3 reads CAWSGGPGTQYF. The CDR3 bases are TGTGCCTGGAGCGGGGGTCCGGGGACCCAGTACTTC.

This chain joins TRBV6-1 and TRBJ2-3, with 10 bases lining up with TRBD2. The CDR3 consists of 15 residues. Germline loops: CDR1 MNHNS, CDR2 SASEGT. The V gene end was trimmed by 6 bases and the J gene end by 2 bases; junction bases not matched to a gene: 5. DNA of the CDR3: TGTGCCAGCAGGGGAGCGGGGGGGAACACAGATACGCAGTATTTT. As protein: CASRGAGGNTDTQYF.

This chain uses TRBV10-3 with TRBJ1-1; the D is unclear. V was trimmed by 0 bases and J by 0 bases, leaving 5 bases between them. CDR1 and CDR2 from the germline V gene are ENHRY and SYGVKD. The CDR3 is made up of 14 amino acids. This chain's CDR3 is CAISESQVNTEAFF. Written as DNA, the CDR3 is TGTGCCATCAGTGAGTCTCAGGTGAACACTGAAGCTTTCTTT.

In nucleotides, the CDR3 is TGTGCCAGCAGTGACTCGGTGCGTTCCTACGAGCAGTACTTC. It codes for CASSDSVRSYEQYF. The gene calls are TRBV25-1 and TRBJ2-7; no definite D call. Trimming stripped 3 bases from V and 1 base from J, with 10 bases between. Germline V lookup: CDR1 MGHDK, CDR2 SYGVNS. This CDR3 comprises 14 residues.

V and J are TRBV6-5 and TRBJ2-1; possibly TRBD2 for D (6 bases). With 6 bases removed from V and 2 bases from J, the gap between germline ends came to 8 bases. This CDR3 spans 13 amino acids. Germline CDR1 MNHEY, CDR2 SVGAGI. For the CDR3, the DNA is TGTGCCAGCAGGGAGCGGGCCTACAATGAGCAGTTCTTC. Residues: CASRERAYNEQFF.

CDR3 amino acids: CASSQDPLGGQETQYF. In nucleotides, the CDR3 is TGTGCCAGCAGCCAAGATCCCTTGGGGGGCCAAGAGACCCAGTACTTC. The V and J genes are TRBV4-2 and TRBJ2-5, with a possible D match to TRBD2 (6 bases). The V gene lost 0 bases and the J gene lost 1 base, with 12 bases spanning the gap. This CDR3 contains 16 residues. Germline V gene lookup returns CDR1 LGHNA and CDR2 YNFKEQ.

This clone was seen once. This chain joins TRBV6-5 and TRBJ2-5; D ambiguous. The germline gives CDR1 MNHEY, CDR2 SVGAGI. Trimming removed 6 bases from V and 6 bases from J, with 14 bases in between. This CDR3 has 13 residues. The CDR3 protein is CASRSLFLKTQYF. DNA of the CDR3: TGTGCCAGCAGGAGCCTTTTCCTAAAGACCCAGTACTTC.

J is TRBJ2-3 and V is TRBV7-9; a possible D gene is TRBD2 (6 bases). The CDR3 totals 14 residues. Germline assignment: CDR1 SEHNR and CDR2 FQNEAQ (reference sequence). V lost 6 bases and J lost 4, with 14 bases in between. The CDR3 spells CASRPIPGADTQYF. The CDR3 nucleotides read TGTGCCAGCAGACCAATCCCGGGGGCAGATACGCAGTATTTT.

The chain employs TRBV2 and TRBJ2-7; the D gene is possibly TRBD1 (6 bases). V was cut by 6 bases and J by 2 bases, with 14 bases left in between. The CDR3 contains 14 residues. CDR1 SNHLY and CDR2 FYNNEI come from the germline V gene. The CDR3 DNA is TGTGCCAGCAGCCGAAGGACAGACCCCTACGAGCAGTACTTC. Encoded protein: CASSRRTDPYEQYF.

J is TRBJ1-5 and V is TRBV30, with no clear D. The CDR3 has 14 amino acids. V lost 0 bases and J lost 7, with 13 bases in between. Per germline, CDR1 GTSNPN and CDR2 SVGIG (reference sequence). The CDR3 region is CAWSVSFPVQPQHF. In DNA, the CDR3 is TGTGCCTGGAGTGTTTCATTCCCCGTGCAGCCCCAGCATTTT.

The V call is TRBV30, the J call TRBJ1-6; D is unclear. V lost 1 base and J lost 7, with 14 bases in between. From germline, CDR1 is GTSNPN and CDR2 SVGIG (reference sequence). This CDR3 is built from 15 residues. The chain's CDR3 is CAWSANQAANSPLHF. As DNA, the CDR3 is TGTGCCTGGAGTGCCAACCAGGCTGCGAATTCACCCCTCCACTTT.

The rearrangement joins TRBV4-1 to TRBJ1-2, with D uncertain. CDR1 is MGHRA, CDR2 YSYEKL, per germline. V was clipped by 1 base and J by 7 bases, with 7 bases between them. CDR3 size: 12 residues. The CDR3 reads CASSQVEGGYTF. CDR3 sequence (DNA): TGCGCCAGCAGCCAAGTCGAGGGTGGCTACACCTTC.